This TCR beta chain emerged from a study of T-cell memory formation after mild COVID-19. From germline, CDR1 is SGHDT and CDR2 YYEEEE. This CDR3 has 12 amino acids. With respect to this clonotype: Mismatch with germline at one junction end may stem from a read error.

TCRdb ran MiXCR on the 5' RACE reads and lists one entry per CDR3 protein. Of around 470,000 distinct CDR3 sequences in the sample, about 19% were seen once. The TCR originated in an adult woman who had mild COVID-19 (a few samples of this study predate the infection). Cell type and time point are not known. This chain joins TRBV5-6 and TRBJ1-1; a possible D gene is TRBD1 (5 bases). Sequencing was done on a sample of PBMCs or a T cell subset sorted from them (not recorded which). The CDR3 sequence: CASSTGTALQSF. The CDR3 nucleotides read TGTGCCAGCAGCACCGGGACCGCCCTTCAGTCCTTT.